The T cell receptor beta chain described here comes from a study of CD8 T cells in ankylosing spondylitis. Broader study findings: Disease-linked clones were CD8+ and relatively rare in peripheral blood. Researchers reportedly found disease-linked clones significantly enriched in matched ankylosing spondylitis synovial fluid.

Using its own MiXCR run on the 5' RACE reads, TCRdb lists one record per CDR3 protein. Found here are 25,000 to 30,000 distinct CDR3 sequences, 7.9% of them singletons; the top ten hold 25% to 30%. The germline V gene has CDR1 SGHVS and CDR2 FQNEAQ. This CDR3 spans 14 amino acids. V was pared by 0 bases and J by 4 bases, with 8 bases between. A word on this clonotype: Its target is not known.

Sequencing was carried out using blood. This receptor was taken from a male donor with ankylosing spondylitis or in good health (not recorded which). The chain uses TRBV7-8 and TRBJ2-3; D uncertain. For the CDR3, the DNA is TGTGCCAGCAGCTTAGCTAGCATTGCAGATACGCAGTATTTT. It codes for CASSLASIADTQYF.